These T cell receptor beta chains were read from a single sample in a study of OX40 agonist ivuxolimab in advanced cancers. Sequencing used immunoSEQ multiplex PCR; TCRdb keeps in-frame clones, though not all of them. The sample lists 99,000 or so clones, approximately 93% occurring once. The sequencing used CD4+ or CD8+ T cells sorted from blood, collected in a trial of the OX40 agonist ivuxolimab. The receptors were sampled from an adult with an advanced solid tumor such as melanoma, head and neck, liver or kidney cancer. Both conserved end residues are part of each CDR3. The D gene is left open where the match is weak. Rows give clone size only sometimes, using once, few, many, or a class for an expanded clone.

v_call,j_call,d_call,clone_size,cdr3_nt,cdr3_aa
TRBV6-1,TRBJ2-7,NA,NA,TGTGCCAGCAGTGAAGCTTACAGGAAGAGCTCCTACGAGCAGTACTTC,CASSEAYRKSSYEQYF
TRBV30,TRBJ2-7,NA,NA,TGTGCCTGGAGTGTAGGGACAAACGGAGAGCAGTACTTC,CAWSVGTNGEQYF
TRBV28,TRBJ2-5,NA,NA,TGTGCCAGCAGTACCTCAGGGATGATTGAGACCCAGTACTTC,CASSTSGMIETQYF
TRBV7-2,TRBJ2-7,NA,NA,TGTGCCAGCAGCTTAGTCGGGGCCCCCTACGAGCAGTACTTC,CASSLVGAPYEQYF
TRBV7-2,TRBJ2-1,TRBD1,NA,TGTGCCAGCAGCTTGGGACAGGGAAGGGCGGGAGAGCAGTTCTTC,CASSLGQGRAGEQFF
TRBV27,TRBJ2-7,TRBD2,NA,TGTGCCAGCAGTCGGACTAGCGGCTTCTACGAGCAGTACTTC,CASSRTSGFYEQYF
TRBV7-9,TRBJ1-6,NA,NA,TGTGCCAGCAGCTTAGGGTTGGGGAGGCATTCACCCCTCCACTTT,CASSLGLGRHSPLHF
TRBV18,TRBJ1-1,TRBD1,NA,TGTGCCAGCTCACTCGCCGGGACAGGGGTGAACACTGAAGCTTTCTTT,CASSLAGTGVNTEAFF
TRBV10-3,TRBJ1-5,TRBD1,once,TGTGCCATCAGTGGACAGGGAGGCCAGCCCCAGCATTTT,CAISGQGGQPQHF
TRBV7-9,TRBJ2-7,TRBD1,once,TGTGCCAGCAGCCCAGGGACAGCCTTCTCCCAGTACTTC,CASSPGTAFSQYF
TRBV10-2,TRBJ2-7,TRBD2,NA,TGCGCCAGCAGTGAAGCGCGGGGGGCTTACGAGCAGTACTTC,CASSEARGAYEQYF
TRBV4-3,TRBJ2-7,NA,NA,TGCGCCAGCAGCCAAGATCGAGTCTTTACCTACGAGCAGTACTTC,CASSQDRVFTYEQYF
TRBV7-3,TRBJ2-7,NA,NA,TGTGCCAGCAGCTTAGCGGTCGAGCAGTACTTC,CASSLAVEQYF
TRBV6-6,TRBJ1-4,NA,NA,TGTGCCAGCACCCCACGTCCAGGGATAACTAATGAAAAACTGTTTTTT,CASTPRPGITNEKLFF
TRBV9,TRBJ2-5,NA,NA,TGTGCCAGCAGCGTCAGAGGGGCCCCCCGGGAGACCCAGTACTTC,CASSVRGAPRETQYF
TRBV18,TRBJ1-2,TRBD1,NA,TGTGCCAGCTCACCAGGGCAGGGGGCGCGAGGCTACACCTTC,CASSPGQGARGYTF
TRBV6-1,TRBJ2-7,NA,NA,TGTGCCAGCAGTGTGAATCTCTACGAGCAGTACTTC,CASSVNLYEQYF
TRBV6-5,TRBJ1-3,NA,NA,TGTGCCAGCAGTTACGGGGACACCATATATTTT,CASSYGDTIYF
TRBV6-5,TRBJ1-5,NA,NA,TGTGCCAGCATCCAAGGAGAGAGGGCCCGTCAGCCCCAGCATTTT,CASIQGERARQPQHF
TRBV6-1,TRBJ2-7,TRBD1,once,TGTGCCAGCACTTTTGGGACAGGGGGCGAGCAGTACTTC,CASTFGTGGEQYF
TRBV7-2,TRBJ1-1,NA,NA,TGTGCCAGCAGCATCGGACGGAGATCTAACACTGAAGCTTTCTTT,CASSIGRRSNTEAFF
TRBV10-2,TRBJ1-1,NA,NA,TGCGCCACCCGCTGGCGGGACACTGAAGCTTTCTTT,CATRWRDTEAFF
TRBV7-8,TRBJ1-1,NA,NA,TGTGCCAGCAGCTTTACCAGTGAAACTGAAGCTTTCTTT,CASSFTSETEAFF
TRBV2,TRBJ2-1,NA,NA,TGTGCCAGCAGCCCCAGGGCCGGGGGATACAATGAGCAGTTCTTC,CASSPRAGGYNEQFF
TRBV6-6,TRBJ2-3,TRBD2,NA,TGTGCCAGCACCTTCTTAGCGGGAGGGGGGACAGATACGCAGTATTTT,CASTFLAGGGTDTQYF
TRBV11-2,TRBJ2-7,NA,once,TGTGCCAGCAGCCGCGGCGCCGCGACCTACGAGCAGTACTTC,CASSRGAATYEQYF
TRBV12-5,TRBJ1-1,TRBD1,NA,TGTGCTAGTGGTTTTACCGGGACAGGGACCTCACACGCCCATGAGGACACTGAAGCTTTCTTT,CASGFTGTGTSHAHEDTEAFF
TRBV5-1,TRBJ1-6,TRBD1,NA,TGCGCCAGCAGCTTACCCTGGACAGGGGGAAAGATTCGGGATTCACCCCTCCACTTT,CASSLPWTGGKIRDSPLHF
TRBV6-5,TRBJ1-5,NA,NA,TGTGCCAGCAGCTGGGGACTCAATCAGCCCCAGCATTTT,CASSWGLNQPQHF
TRBV15,TRBJ1-1,TRBD1,NA,TGTGCCACCAGCACCCCGATCTACAGGGGACGAACTGAAGCTTTCTTT,CATSTPIYRGRTEAFF
TRBV7-9,TRBJ1-1,NA,NA,TGTGCCAGCAGCTTAGCGGCGGGGGGCGAGGGAAACACTGAAGCTTTCTTT,CASSLAAGGEGNTEAFF
TRBV11-2,TRBJ2-5,TRBD1,NA,TGTGCCAGCAGCGGCACAGGGGGGAGTAGGGAGACCCAGTACTTC,CASSGTGGSRETQYF
TRBV28,TRBJ2-7,NA,NA,TGTGCCAGCAGTTTTTCGGGGAGATCCTACGAGCAGTACTTC,CASSFSGRSYEQYF
TRBV11-3,TRBJ2-2,TRBD2,NA,TGTGCCAGCAGCCCCGGCCGCCTAGCGGACACCGGGGAGCTGTTTTTT,CASSPGRLADTGELFF